Given below is one T cell receptor (beta chain) in context. Indicated time point: patch test 1, 2 weeks after DPC sensitization. Treatment defined: therapeutic diphenylcyclopropenone sensitization with weekly scalp DPC. Blood collection took place prior to placing each patch test. The donor pool consisted of alopecia patients aged 18 to 70 years, considered suitable for DPC. Authors' data handling: Sample-level TCR yields exhibited a median of around 93,000, with a range of about 20,000 to 700,000. TCRdb called the RACE reads again in MiXCR, with one record for every CDR3 protein. TCRdb's processing, not the authors' own work, is the source of the V and J calls. The profile covers 180,000 or so distinct CDR3 sequences, with 14% appearing a single time and 1.7% taken by the ten largest. CDR1 is ENHRY, CDR2 SYGVKD, per germline. The ends were cut back, 2 bases at V and 1 base at J, with 9 bases in the middle. The CDR3 is 15 amino acids.

The data belong to a study of human T cells and chemical hapten exposure. Background on the study: The cohort included alopecia areata under or over 50% scalp, totalis and universalis.

The sample was whole blood, taken in connection with sensitization to the hapten diphenylcyclopropenone (DPC). The chain is built from TRBV10-3 and TRBJ1-5; D might be TRBD1 (5 bases). The clonotype comes from a woman in her twenties or thirties with alopecia areata. Some clones in this sample may be carry-over from other donors' samples. In nucleotides, the CDR3 is TGTGCCATCAGTGAGCGGGGGGGAAGCAATCAGCCCCAGCATTTT. As protein: CAISERGGSNQPQHF.